The rows below give T cell receptor beta chains drawn from one sample of a study of cytomegalovirus exposure and HLA in healthy donors. Sequencing was performed with immunoSEQ multiplex PCR; in TCRdb, only in-frame clones are kept and a portion is missing. The sample has more than 95,000 clones; about 68% are singletons. Material for sequencing was PBMCs. The receptor set was obtained from a woman aged 45-65 years in good health and CMV-seropositive. The CDR3 runs from the conserved cysteine through the conserved F or W. Each record gives: D gene, J gene, V gene, CDR3 protein. A D gene is named only where the DNA matches it firmly.

d_gene: TRBD1; j_gene: TRBJ1-6; v_gene: TRBV4-3; CDR3aa: CASSQDLQGNSPLHF
d_gene: TRBD1; j_gene: TRBJ1-3; v_gene: TRBV19; CDR3aa: CASSIGQGESGNTIYF
d_gene: TRBD1; j_gene: TRBJ1-5; v_gene: TRBV7-2; CDR3aa: CASSLGQGFTQPQHF
d_gene: TRBD1; j_gene: TRBJ1-1; v_gene: TRBV7-9; CDR3aa: CASSSTGGGENTEAFF
d_gene: TRBD2; j_gene: TRBJ2-1; v_gene: TRBV7-8; CDR3aa: CASSSGTSEFGEQFF
d_gene: -; j_gene: TRBJ1-1; v_gene: TRBV4-3; CDR3aa: CASSQDFQAEAFF
d_gene: -; j_gene: TRBJ1-4; v_gene: TRBV19; CDR3aa: CATKRTGSANEKLFF
d_gene: TRBD1; j_gene: TRBJ2-7; v_gene: TRBV5-6; CDR3aa: CASSGQGYEQYF
d_gene: -; j_gene: TRBJ1-4; v_gene: TRBV5-1; CDR3aa: CASSLASANLEKLFF
d_gene: -; j_gene: TRBJ2-5; v_gene: TRBV4-3; CDR3aa: CASSQEFYSKETQYF
d_gene: -; j_gene: TRBJ1-1; v_gene: TRBV18; CDR3aa: CASSPSGVTEAFF
d_gene: TRBD2; j_gene: TRBJ2-5; v_gene: TRBV10-2; CDR3aa: CASSEWTRGAGETQYF
d_gene: -; j_gene: TRBJ1-1; v_gene: TRBV5-1; CDR3aa: CASSLGRGRVDTEAFF
d_gene: TRBD1; j_gene: TRBJ1-2; v_gene: TRBV5-1; CDR3aa: CASRTEDRADGYTF
d_gene: -; j_gene: TRBJ1-1; v_gene: TRBV4-3; CDR3aa: CASSQQDGRVEAFF
d_gene: TRBD2; j_gene: TRBJ2-1; v_gene: TRBV7-6; CDR3aa: CASSLVAGVYNEQFF
d_gene: -; j_gene: TRBJ2-7; v_gene: TRBV19; CDR3aa: CASSLGDTNYEQYF
d_gene: TRBD2; j_gene: TRBJ2-7; v_gene: TRBV4-3; CDR3aa: CASSQAVIHRASGVYEQYF
d_gene: TRBD1; j_gene: TRBJ1-5; v_gene: TRBV2; CDR3aa: CASRQDRANQPQHF